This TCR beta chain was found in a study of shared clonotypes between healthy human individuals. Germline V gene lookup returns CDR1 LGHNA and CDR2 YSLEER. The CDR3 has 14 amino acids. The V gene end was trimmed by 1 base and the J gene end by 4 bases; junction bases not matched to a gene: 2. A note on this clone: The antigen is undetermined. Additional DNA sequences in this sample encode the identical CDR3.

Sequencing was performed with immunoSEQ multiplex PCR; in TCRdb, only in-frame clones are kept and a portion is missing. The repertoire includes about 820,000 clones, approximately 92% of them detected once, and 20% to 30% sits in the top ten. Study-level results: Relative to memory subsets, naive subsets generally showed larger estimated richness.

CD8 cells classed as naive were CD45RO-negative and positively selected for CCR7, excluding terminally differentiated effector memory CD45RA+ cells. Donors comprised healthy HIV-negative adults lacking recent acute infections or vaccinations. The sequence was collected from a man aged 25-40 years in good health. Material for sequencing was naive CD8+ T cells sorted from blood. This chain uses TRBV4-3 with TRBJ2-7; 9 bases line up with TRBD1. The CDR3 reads CASSQGTGDYEQYF. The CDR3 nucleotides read TGCGCCAGCAGCCAAGGGACAGGGGATTACGAGCAGTACTTC.